This TCR beta chain was sequenced during a study of blood T cell repertoires in COVID-19. About the study: Sites across the United States, Italy and Spain contributed samples from acute and convalescent COVID-19. The analysed material was cDNA or gDNA that came from T cells, B-cell-depleted T cells, or PBMCs.

CDR3 size: 13 residues. V trimming: 7 bases; J trimming: 8 bases; junction bases outside the gene matches: 10. From germline, CDR1 is MGHDK and CDR2 SYGVNS. Per the original data handling: Scientists estimated how many nucleated cells there were by amplifying reference gene primers. The data were produced by immunoSEQ multiplex PCR, yet TCRdb's version contains in-frame clones alone and is incomplete. V, J and clone size are taken as reported in that table, and D and trimming were inferred from the DNA itself. The table has roughly 97,000 clones, more than 75% seen once. The source is a human donor in a cohort sampled during active COVID-19. Sequencing was carried out using peripheral blood. The V call is TRBV25-1, the J call TRBJ1-2; 7 nucleotides agree with TRBD1. CDR3 in amino acids: CASTSGGLRGYTF. The CDR3 DNA sequence: TGTGCCAGCACATCAGGGGGGCTAAGAGGCTACACCTTC.